One sample yielded the 2 T cell receptor beta chains listed below, sequenced in a study of beta chain features in type 1 diabetes. Study results and caveats: Researchers report that Type 1 diabetes patients had moderately but significantly shorter TCRB CDR3s across all four CD4+ subsets.

What these receptors recognize is not known. As every portion of the isolated RNA was reverse transcribed, the sequencing read expressed TCRB transcripts. Here immunoSEQ multiplex PCR was the method, and the copy in TCRdb shows in-frame clones only, minus some. The sample lists about 340,000 clones, approximately 12% occurring once. The sequenced sample consisted of naive CD4+ T cells from blood. All receptors come from a woman in her late teens or twenties with type 1 diabetes.

There are a few counts of this clone. V is TRBV19 and J is TRBJ2-2, with TRBD2 as a possible D gene (5 bases). The CDR3 runs 15 residues. V was trimmed by 7 bases and J by 3 bases, leaving 15 bases between them. Germline V gives CDR1 LNHDA, CDR2 SQIVND (reference sequence). In DNA, the CDR3 is TGTGCCAGTACGAAACGGGATCGCGACACCGGGGAGCTGTTTTTT. This translates into CASTKRDRDTGELFF.

In this sample, this clone turned up a few times. The chain couples TRBV29-1 to TRBJ2-2, with 8 bases fitting TRBD2. Unmatched junction bases numbered 8, after V lost 6 bases and J lost 8 bases. This CDR3 has 13 amino acids. CDR1 is SQVTM and CDR2 is ANQGSEA in the germline V gene. The CDR3 sequence: CSVWTSRRGELFF. The DNA for the CDR3 is TGCAGCGTCTGGACTAGCCGCAGAGGGGAGCTGTTTTTT.